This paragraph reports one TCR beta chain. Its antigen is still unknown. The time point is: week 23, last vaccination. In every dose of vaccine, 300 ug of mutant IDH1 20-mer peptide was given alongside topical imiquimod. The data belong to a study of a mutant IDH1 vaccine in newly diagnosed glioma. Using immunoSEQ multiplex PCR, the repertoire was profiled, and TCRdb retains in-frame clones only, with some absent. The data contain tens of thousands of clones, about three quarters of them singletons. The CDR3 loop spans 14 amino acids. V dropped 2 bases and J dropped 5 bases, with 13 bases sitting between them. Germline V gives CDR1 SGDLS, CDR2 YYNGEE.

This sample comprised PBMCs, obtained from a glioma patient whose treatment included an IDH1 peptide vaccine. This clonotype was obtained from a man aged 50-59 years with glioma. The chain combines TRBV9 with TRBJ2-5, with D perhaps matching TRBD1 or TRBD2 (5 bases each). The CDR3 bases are TGTGCCAGCAGCGTGGGGGTAGCACAGGAGACCCAGTACTTC. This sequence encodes CASSVGVAQETQYF.